Each of the 10 T cell receptor beta chains below was sequenced from the same sample in a study of regulatory T cells in long-lasting Graves disease. Construction of TCR beta libraries relied on iRepertoire HTBI primers and on Arm-PCR targeting CDR3 regions. TCRdb reanalysed the multiplex PCR reads using MiXCR and keeps one entry per CDR3 protein. The table lists more than 300,000 distinct CDR3 sequences, 15% to 20% of them singletons. Indicated time point: newly diagnosed GD, antithyroid drugs for less than 3 months. Extracted PBMC RNA gave rise to the TCR library. Another study also made use of these data, one on T cells in Graves' hyperthyroidism and ophthalmopathy.

The sequencing used peripheral blood mononuclear cells (PBMCs), collected at new diagnosis, from a patient treated with antithyroid drugs. The receptors originated from a woman between 18 and 29 years old with Graves disease.

This clonotype has ten or more counts. The chain carries TRBV20-1 and TRBJ1-4, with D uncertain. V gave up 6 bases and J gave up 8 bases, with 19 bases separating them. Germline-derived CDR1 and CDR2 are DFQATT and SNEGSKA (reference sequence). CDR3 length equals 14 residues. CDR3 in amino acids: CSARSGVLQEKLFF. CDR3 in DNA: TGCAGTGCCCGGTCCGGGGTACTTCAAGAAAAACTGTTTTTT.

V usage is TRBV6-1 and J usage is TRBJ2-1; 7 nucleotides line up with TRBD1. Germline V gives CDR1 MNHNS, CDR2 SASEGT. Trimming took 6 bases from V and 7 from J; bases not matched to a gene: 6. The CDR3 length is 13 residues. The CDR3 bases are TGTGCCAGCAGCCAAGACAGGGCAAATGAGCAGTTCTTC. Translating it yields CASSQDRANEQFF.

Of note for this clonotype: A much larger clone differs by one base, so this may be a read error. CDR3 in amino acids: CASRPGTSERETQYF. In nucleotides, the CDR3 is TGTGCCAGCAGGCCCGGGACTAGCGAGAGAGAGACCCAGTACTTC. The chain is built from TRBV2 and TRBJ2-5; TRBD2 matches 10 bases. The germline V gene has CDR1 SNHLY and CDR2 FYNNEI. This CDR3 has 15 amino acids. Trimming removed 6 bases from V and 4 bases from J; junction bases left unmatched: 8.

This clonotype has ten or more counts. CDR3 sequence reads: CASTNMGVTEAFF. CDR3 in DNA: TGTGCCAGCACCAACATGGGGGTCACTGAAGCTTTCTTT. The gene calls are TRBV12-3 or TRBV12-4 and TRBJ1-1, with TRBD1 as a possible D gene (5 bases). Trimming shortened V by 7 bases and J by 4 bases, and 13 bases separated the two germline ends. CDR3 length equals 13 residues.

This clonotype showed up many times. The chain combines TRBV6-1 with TRBJ2-5; D ambiguous. Trimming pared 7 bases from V and 1 base from J, leaving 10 bases between. The CDR3 is 13 amino acids. Germline CDR1 MNHNS, CDR2 SASEGT. In DNA form, the CDR3 reads TGTGCCAGCACCGACTGGGGCCAAGAGACCCAGTACTTC. This sequence encodes CASTDWGQETQYF.

This chain joins TRBV4-1 and TRBJ1-1; 9 bases match TRBD1. CDR1 is MGHRA and CDR2 is YSYEKL in the germline V gene. The CDR3 sequence is 18 residues long. The ends lost 0 bases at V and 3 bases at J; junction bases unmatched: 11. The CDR3 region has the DNA TGCGCCAGCAGCCAAGAGGGAGCACAGGGGGCCGGGTACACTGAAGCTTTCTTT. The encoded protein is CASSQEGAQGAGYTEAFF.

This clonotype was recorded at least ten times. This chain uses TRBV18 with TRBJ1-1; D remains unclear. V was pared by 3 bases and J by 7 bases, with 12 bases between. CDR1 is KGHSH, CDR2 LQKENI, per germline. This CDR3 contains 13 residues. The CDR3 loop is CASSPDGPIEAFF. The CDR3 coding sequence is TGTGCCAGCTCACCCGACGGCCCCATTGAAGCTTTCTTT.

This clonotype was picked up many times. The rearrangement links TRBV6-1 to TRBJ2-1; TRBD2 matches 8 bases. The CDR3 has 16 residues. With 5 bases clipped from V and 4 bases from J, the junction kept 10 bases outside the gene matches. Germline loops: CDR1 MNHNS, CDR2 SASEGT. The CDR3 reads CASSPRQTSVYNEQFF. The CDR3 DNA reads as TGTGCCAGCAGTCCTCGCCAGACTAGCGTATACAATGAGCAGTTCTTC.

The chain couples TRBV12-3 or TRBV12-4 to TRBJ1-6; D unclear. Trimming left V 3 bases short and J 9 bases short, with 9 bases between. The CDR3 is 13 residues long. This chain's CDR3 is CASSFKGSSPLHF. The CDR3 DNA is TGTGCCAGCAGTTTTAAGGGAAGTTCACCCCTCCACTTT.

The chain employs TRBV20-1 and TRBJ1-4, with 7 nucleotides matching TRBD1. Germline-derived CDR1 and CDR2 are DFQATT and SNEGSKA (reference sequence). Trimming at V came to 4 bases and at J to 0 bases, leaving 2 bases not matched to a gene. The CDR3 runs to 14 residues. In DNA form, the CDR3 reads TGCAGTGCTACCGGACAGGCAACTAATGAAAAACTGTTTTTT. Amino acids: CSATGQATNEKLFF.